Here is one T cell receptor (beta chain) with its context. The CDR3 contains 14 residues. The V and J ends lost 4 bases and 3 bases respectively, with 13 bases between them. The germline V gene encodes CDR1 SNHLY and CDR2 FYNNEI. Repertoires were generated with immunoSEQ multiplex PCR, while TCRdb's copy carries only in-frame clones and drops some. In the table there are some 230,000 clones, roughly 85% of which are singletons. This record belongs to a study of blood T cell repertoires in COVID-19. What was sequenced was peripheral blood. The receptor was isolated from a man between 45 and 60 years old who had recovered from COVID-19. The chain combines TRBV2 with TRBJ2-7; possibly TRBD2 for D (5 bases). CDR3 nucleotide sequence: TGTGCCAGCAGTGGAAACACGGGAATCTACGAGCAGTACTTC. This gives the protein CASSGNTGIYEQYF.